This section outlines one T cell receptor beta chain sequence together with its context. Authors' analysis steps: The authors estimated nucleated cell counts from reference gene primer amplification. The assay was immunoSEQ multiplex PCR, and TCRdb's table has in-frame clones only and misses some. V and J calls and clone size are given by that table; D and trimming were obtained from the DNA. The data show around 160,000 clones, approximately 85% seen once. The V gene's germline CDR1 is MNHEY and CDR2 SMNVEV (reference sequence). Trimming removed 8 bases from V and 4 bases from J, with 14 bases in between. There are 13 residues in the CDR3. These data are taken from a study of blood T cell repertoires in COVID-19. Study-level information: Sources were T cells, B-cell-depleted T cells, or PBMCs; the material itself was cDNA or gDNA.

The source of this sequence is a woman aged 55-69 years with COVID-19, enrolled during active disease. The sample consisted of peripheral blood. The V call is TRBV27, the J call TRBJ2-5; weak D call: TRBD1 (6 bases). In DNA form, the CDR3 reads TGTGCCAGCGGTTACAGGGTCCCAGAGACCCAGTACTTC. Translation gives CASGYRVPETQYF.